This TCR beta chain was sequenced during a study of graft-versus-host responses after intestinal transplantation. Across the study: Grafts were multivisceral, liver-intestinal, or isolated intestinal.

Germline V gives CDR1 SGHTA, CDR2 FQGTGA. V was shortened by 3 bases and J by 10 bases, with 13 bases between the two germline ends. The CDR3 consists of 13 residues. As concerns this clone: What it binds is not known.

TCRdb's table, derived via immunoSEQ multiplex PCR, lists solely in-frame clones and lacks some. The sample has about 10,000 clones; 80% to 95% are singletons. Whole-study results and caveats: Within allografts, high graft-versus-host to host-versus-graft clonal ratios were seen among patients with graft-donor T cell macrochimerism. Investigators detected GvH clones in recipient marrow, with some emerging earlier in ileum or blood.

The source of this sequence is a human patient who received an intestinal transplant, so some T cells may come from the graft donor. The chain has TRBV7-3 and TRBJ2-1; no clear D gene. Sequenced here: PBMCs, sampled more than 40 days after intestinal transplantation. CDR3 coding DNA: TGTGCCAGCAGCTTGGCAGGTTTTTACGAGCAGTTCTTC. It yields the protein CASSLAGFYEQFF. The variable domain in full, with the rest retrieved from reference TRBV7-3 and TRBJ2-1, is GAGVSQTPSNKVTEKGKYVELRCDPISGHTALYWYRQSLGQGPEFLIYFQGTGAADDSGLPNDRFFAVRPEGSVSTLKIQRTERGDSAVYLCASSLAGFYEQFFGPGTRLTVL.